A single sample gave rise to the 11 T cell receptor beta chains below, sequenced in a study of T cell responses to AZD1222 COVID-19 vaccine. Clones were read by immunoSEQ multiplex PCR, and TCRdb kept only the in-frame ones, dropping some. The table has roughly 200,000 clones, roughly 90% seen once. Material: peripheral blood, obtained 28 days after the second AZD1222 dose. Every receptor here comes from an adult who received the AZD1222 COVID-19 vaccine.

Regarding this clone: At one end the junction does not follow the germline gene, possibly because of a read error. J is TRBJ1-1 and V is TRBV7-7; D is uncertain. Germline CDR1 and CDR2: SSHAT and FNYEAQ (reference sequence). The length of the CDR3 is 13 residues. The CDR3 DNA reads TGTGCTAGCAGCTTATCAAGGAACACTGAAGCTTTCTTT. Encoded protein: CASSLSRNTEAFF. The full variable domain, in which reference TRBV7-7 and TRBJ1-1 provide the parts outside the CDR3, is GAGVSQSPRYKVTKRGQDVTLRCDPISSHATLYWYQQALGQGPEFLTYFNYEAQPDKSGLPSDRFSAERPEGSISTLTIQRTEQRDSAMYRCASSLSRNTEAFFGQGTRLTVV.

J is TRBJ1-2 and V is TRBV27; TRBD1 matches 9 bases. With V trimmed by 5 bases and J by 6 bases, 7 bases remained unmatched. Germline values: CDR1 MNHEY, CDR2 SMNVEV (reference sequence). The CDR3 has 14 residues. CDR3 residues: CASSRRRTGDGYTF. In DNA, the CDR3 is TGTGCCAGCAGTCGTAGACGGACAGGGGATGGCTACACCTTC.

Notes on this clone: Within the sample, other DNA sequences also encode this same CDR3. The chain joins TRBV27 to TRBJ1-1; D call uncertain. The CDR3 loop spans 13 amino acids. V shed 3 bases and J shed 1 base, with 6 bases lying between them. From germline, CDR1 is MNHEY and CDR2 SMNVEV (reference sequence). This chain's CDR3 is CASSLRENTEAFF. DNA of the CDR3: TGTGCCAGCAGTTTGAGGGAGAACACTGAAGCTTTCTTT.

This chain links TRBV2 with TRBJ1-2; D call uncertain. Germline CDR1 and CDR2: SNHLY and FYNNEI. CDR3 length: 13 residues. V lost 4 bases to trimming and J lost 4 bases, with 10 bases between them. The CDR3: CASSARGSYGYTF. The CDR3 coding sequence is TGTGCCAGCAGTGCCCGTGGATCCTATGGCTACACCTTC.

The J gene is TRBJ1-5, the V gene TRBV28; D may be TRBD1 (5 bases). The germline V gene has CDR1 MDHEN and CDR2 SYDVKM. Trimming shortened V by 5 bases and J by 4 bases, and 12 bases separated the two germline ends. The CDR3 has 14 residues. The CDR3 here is CASSGGWRNQPQHF. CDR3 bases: TGTGCCAGCAGTGGGGGTTGGCGGAATCAGCCCCAGCATTTT.

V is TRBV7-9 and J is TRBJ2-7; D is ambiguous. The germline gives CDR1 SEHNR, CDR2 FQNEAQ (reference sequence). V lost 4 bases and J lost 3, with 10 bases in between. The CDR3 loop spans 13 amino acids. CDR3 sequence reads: CASSSGSYYEQYF. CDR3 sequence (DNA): TGTGCCAGCAGCTCCGGCAGTTACTACGAGCAGTACTTC.

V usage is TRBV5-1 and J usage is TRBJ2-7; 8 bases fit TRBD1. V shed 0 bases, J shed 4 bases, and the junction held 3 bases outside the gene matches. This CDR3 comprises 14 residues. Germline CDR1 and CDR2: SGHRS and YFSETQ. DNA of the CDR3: TGCGCCAGCAGCTTGGGCAGGGGGCAATACGAGCAGTACTTC. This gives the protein CASSLGRGQYEQYF.

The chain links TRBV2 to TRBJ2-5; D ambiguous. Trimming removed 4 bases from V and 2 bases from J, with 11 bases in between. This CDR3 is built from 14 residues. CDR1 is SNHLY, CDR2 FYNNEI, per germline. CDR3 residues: CASSAGRSQETQYF. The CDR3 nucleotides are TGTGCCAGCAGTGCCGGCAGGTCACAAGAGACCCAGTACTTC.

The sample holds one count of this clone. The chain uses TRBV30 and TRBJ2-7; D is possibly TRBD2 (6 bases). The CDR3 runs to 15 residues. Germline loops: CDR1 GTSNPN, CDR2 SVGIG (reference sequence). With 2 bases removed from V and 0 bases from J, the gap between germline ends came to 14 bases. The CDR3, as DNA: TGTGCCTGGAGTCCTCGACTAGGCGCCTCCTACGAGCAGTACTTC. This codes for CAWSPRLGASYEQYF.

CDR3: CAITGTGGSYNEQFF. CDR3 sequence (DNA): TGTGCCATCACCGGGACAGGGGGTTCCTACAATGAGCAGTTCTTC. This chain uses TRBV10-3 with TRBJ2-1, with 11 bases aligning to TRBD1. The CDR3 is made up of 15 amino acids. The junction had 3 bases not matched to a gene; V was cut back by 7 bases and J by 1 base. Germline assignment: CDR1 ENHRY and CDR2 SYGVKD.

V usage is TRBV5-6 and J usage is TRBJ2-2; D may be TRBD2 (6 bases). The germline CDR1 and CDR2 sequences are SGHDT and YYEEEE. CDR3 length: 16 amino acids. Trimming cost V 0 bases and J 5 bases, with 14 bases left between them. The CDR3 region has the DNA TGTGCCAGCAGCTTGGCAATCGGGAGTGGTACCGGGGAGCTGTTTTTT. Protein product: CASSLAIGSGTGELFF.